This TCR beta chain derives from a study of CD8+ T cells in alopecia areata. At the level of the study: Tofacitinib ran 6 to 18 months, followed by 6 months off drug.

Treatment indicated: oral pan-JAK inhibitor, 5-10 mg twice daily. Sorting of PBMCs yielded the CD4+ and CD8+ T cells. Study outcomes and limitations: It was lesional scalp, especially alopecia totalis/universalis, that showed higher clonality than normal scalp. A great number of expanded lesional clones endured in scalp and blood during tofacitinib.

As the sequencing template, cDNA was produced by extracting RNA and reverse transcribing it. The data were produced by immunoSEQ multiplex PCR, yet TCRdb's version contains in-frame clones alone and is incomplete. Of 70,000 or so clones in the sample, roughly 28% were seen once. CDR3 length: 14 amino acids. Germline CDR1 and CDR2: MNHEY and SVGAGI. Between the trimmed V and J ends, which lost 0 bases and 3 bases, there was a span of 9 bases. This clone was counted between two and nine times. Its antigen remains unknown. Specimen: CD8+ T cells sorted from blood, collected at week 4, from a patient treated with tofacitinib. The chain combines TRBV6-5 with TRBJ2-7, with D maybe TRBD1 (6 bases). The TCR comes from a human donor with alopecia areata. Written as DNA, the CDR3 is TGTGCCAGCAGTTACTCGCTCAGGGGCTACGAGCAGTACTTC. Translation gives CASSYSLRGYEQYF.